This entry is about one TCR beta chain. Antigen unknown. A read error may account for a junction end that differs from germline. This sample was included in a study of T-cell reconstitution after alpha-beta-depleted transplantation in children. General study findings and limits: By about two months after transplant, alpha-beta T cells reportedly arose from several hundred graft clones that had expanded. Surviving recipient cells, namely T cells and thymic progenitors, were the source of high day-60 TCRbeta diversity in some patients. From newly produced T cells came most of the T-cell counts and diversity one year after transplant.

For TCRbeta, the library was prepared with unique molecular identifiers. TCRdb used MiXCR to reprocess the PCR reads, holding one entry per CDR3 protein. The repertoire has 90,000 to 150,000 distinct CDR3 sequences, roughly 24% of them found once; the top ten carry more than 9%. This CDR3 is 18 amino acids long. Germline V CDR1 and CDR2: DFQATT, SNEGSKA (reference sequence). This chain joins TRBV20-1 and TRBJ2-7; TRBD1 matches at 7 bases. This TCR was sampled from a male patient aged 2 to 9 who had a stem cell transplant for chronic granulomatous disease, so the T cells may come from the graft donor. The sequences come from PBMCs, mostly from graft donor cells, collected 180 days after TCRalphabeta/CD19-depleted stem cell transplant. The CDR3 nucleotides are TGCAGTGCTAGCCCGTTTTTAGGGGGCGCTACCCTGGGCTACGAGCAGGACTTC. Its translation: CSASPFLGGATLGYEQDF.